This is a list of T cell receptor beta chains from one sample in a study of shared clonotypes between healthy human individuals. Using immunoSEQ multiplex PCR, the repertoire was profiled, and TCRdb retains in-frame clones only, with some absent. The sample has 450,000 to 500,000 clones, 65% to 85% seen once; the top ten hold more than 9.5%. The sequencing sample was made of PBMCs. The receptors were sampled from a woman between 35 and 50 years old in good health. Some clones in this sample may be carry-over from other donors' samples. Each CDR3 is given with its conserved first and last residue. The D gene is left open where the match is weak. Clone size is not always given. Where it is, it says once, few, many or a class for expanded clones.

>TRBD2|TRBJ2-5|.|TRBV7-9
CASSSGSGRGETQYF
TGTGCCAGCAGCTCCGGTAGCGGGAGAGGGGAGACCCAGTACTTC
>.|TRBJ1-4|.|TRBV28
CASSQAGKSTNEKLFF
TGTGCCAGCAGCCAAGCCGGGAAATCAACTAATGAAAAACTGTTTTTT
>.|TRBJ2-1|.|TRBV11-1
CASSARRGRGDEQFF
TGTGCCAGCAGCGCTCGCCGAGGCAGGGGCGATGAGCAGTTCTTC
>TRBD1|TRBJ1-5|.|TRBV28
CASSLSGTGRDQPQHF
TGTGCCAGCAGTCTGTCCGGGACAGGGAGGGATCAGCCCCAGCATTTT
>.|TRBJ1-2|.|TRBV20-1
CSAHDTFGYTF
TGCAGTGCTCATGACACCTTCGGCTACACCTTC
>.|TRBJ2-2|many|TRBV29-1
CSGLTGFNTGELFF
TGCAGCGGACTAACAGGGTTCAACACCGGGGAGCTGTTTTTT
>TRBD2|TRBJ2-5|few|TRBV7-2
CASSLFAGVFQETQYF
TGTGCCAGCAGCTTGTTTGCGGGAGTATTTCAAGAGACCCAGTACTTC
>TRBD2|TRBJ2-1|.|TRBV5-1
CASSGTSGSRSYNEQFF
TGCGCCAGCAGCGGGACTAGCGGTAGTCGGTCCTACAATGAGCAGTTCTTC
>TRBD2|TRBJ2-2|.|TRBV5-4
CASSTLAGLNTGELFF
TGTGCCAGCAGCACGTTAGCGGGGCTGAACACCGGGGAGCTGTTTTTT
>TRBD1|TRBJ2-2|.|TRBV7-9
CASSPPTGLNTGELFF
TGTGCCAGCAGCCCGCCGACAGGGCTCAACACCGGGGAGCTGTTTTTT
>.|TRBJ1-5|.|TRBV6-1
CASSDSGIQPQHF
TGTGCCAGCAGTGATTCAGGGATTCAGCCCCAGCATTTT
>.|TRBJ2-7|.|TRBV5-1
CASSSITEEEQYF
TGCGCCAGCAGCTCGATAACAGAGGAAGAGCAGTACTTC
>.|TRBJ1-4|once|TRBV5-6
CASSFSGNEKLFF
TGTGCCAGCAGCTTCTCCGGAAATGAAAAACTGTTTTTT
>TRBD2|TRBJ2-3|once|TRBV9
CASSVGQREWEDTQYF
TGTGCCAGCAGCGTAGGACAGCGGGAGTGGGAGGATACGCAGTATTTT
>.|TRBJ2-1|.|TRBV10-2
CASQGGVYNEQFF
TGCGCCAGCCAGGGGGGGGTCTACAATGAGCAGTTCTTC
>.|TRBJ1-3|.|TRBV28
CASSPAYSGNTIYF
TGTGCCAGCAGCCCGGCATACTCTGGAAACACCATATATTTT
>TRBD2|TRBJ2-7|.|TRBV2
CANQPGTSGVYEQYF
TGTGCCAACCAACCCGGGACTAGCGGAGTCTACGAGCAGTACTTC
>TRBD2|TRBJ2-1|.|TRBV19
CASSTRTSRNEQFF
TGTGCCAGTAGTACTCGGACTAGCCGGAATGAGCAGTTCTTC
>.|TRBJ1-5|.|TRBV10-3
CAISESKAQQPQHF
TGTGCCATCAGTGAGTCGAAGGCCCAACAGCCCCAGCATTTT
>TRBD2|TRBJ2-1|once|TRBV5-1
CASSFQRGYNEQFF
TGCGCCAGCAGCTTCCAGCGGGGTTACAATGAGCAGTTCTTC
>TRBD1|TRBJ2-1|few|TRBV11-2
CASSLKPGQGLHEQFF
TGTGCCAGCAGCCTCAAACCGGGACAGGGTTTACATGAGCAGTTCTTC
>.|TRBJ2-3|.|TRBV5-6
CASSSGTGVFGTQYF
TGTGCCAGCAGTTCCGGGACCGGGGTTTTTGGTACGCAGTATTTT
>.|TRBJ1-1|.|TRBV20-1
CSARGNTEAFF
TGCAGTGCTAGGGGGAACACTGAAGCTTTCTTT
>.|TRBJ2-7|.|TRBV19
CASSNPGLNLGEQYF
TGTGCCAGTAGTAACCCCGGCCTTAACTTGGGCGAGCAGTACTTC
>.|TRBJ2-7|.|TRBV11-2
CASSLDGNAPYEQYF
TGTGCCAGCAGCTTAGACGGGAACGCCCCCTACGAGCAGTACTTC
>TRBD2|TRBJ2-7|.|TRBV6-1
CASSVAPGGYEQYF
TGTGCCAGCAGTGTAGCCCCGGGAGGCTACGAGCAGTACTTC
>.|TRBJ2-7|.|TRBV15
CATSRSDTPYEQYF
TGTGCCACCAGCAGATCCGACACCCCCTACGAGCAGTACTTC
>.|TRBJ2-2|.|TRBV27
CASSPGTTGTGELFF
TGTGCCAGCAGCCCCGGGACAACAGGTACCGGGGAGCTGTTTTTT
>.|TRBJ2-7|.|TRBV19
CATLTDEDSYEQYF
TGTGCCACCCTTACGGACGAAGACTCCTACGAGCAGTACTTC
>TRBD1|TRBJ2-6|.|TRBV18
CASSPGQASSGANVLTF
TGTGCCAGCTCACCGGGACAGGCAAGCTCTGGGGCCAACGTCCTGACTTTC
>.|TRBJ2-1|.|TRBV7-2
CAKKEVNEQFF
TGTGCCAAAAAAGAGGTGAATGAGCAGTTCTTC
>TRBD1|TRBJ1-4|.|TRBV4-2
CASSQRDRGSSGNEKLFF
TGTGCCAGCAGCCAACGGGACAGGGGTTCTTCAGGAAATGAAAAACTGTTTTTT
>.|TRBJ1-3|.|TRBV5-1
CASSLWGIGNTIYF
TGCGCCAGCAGCTTGTGGGGGATAGGAAACACCATATATTTT
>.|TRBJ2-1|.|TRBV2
CASSEARSYNEQFF
TGTGCCAGCAGTGAAGCTAGGAGCTACAATGAGCAGTTCTTC
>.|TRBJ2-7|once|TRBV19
CASRGVGDTYEQYF
TGTGCCAGTAGGGGGGTAGGTGACACCTACGAGCAGTACTTC
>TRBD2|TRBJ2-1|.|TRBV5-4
CASSSGASGRSEQFF
TGTGCCAGCAGCTCGGGCGCTAGCGGGAGGTCTGAGCAGTTCTTC
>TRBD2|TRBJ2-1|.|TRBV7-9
CASSLGLSSYNEQFF
TGTGCCAGCAGCTTGGGACTAAGCTCCTACAATGAGCAGTTCTTC
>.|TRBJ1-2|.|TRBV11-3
CASSLQIAAPYGYTF
TGTGCCAGCAGCTTACAAATCGCAGCACCCTATGGCTACACCTTC
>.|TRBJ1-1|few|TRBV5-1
CASSLDGRWNTEAFF
TGCGCCAGCAGCTTGGACGGACGCTGGAACACTGAAGCTTTCTTT
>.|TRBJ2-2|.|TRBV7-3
CASSLRGQGELFF
TGTGCCAGCAGCTTAAGGGGACAAGGGGAGCTGTTTTTT
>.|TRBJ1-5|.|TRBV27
CASRPGGGAQPQHF
TGTGCCAGCCGCCCGGGGGGCGGGGCACAGCCCCAGCATTTT
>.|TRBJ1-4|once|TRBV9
CASSEAATNEKLFF
TGTGCCAGCAGCGAGGCGGCAACTAATGAAAAACTGTTTTTT
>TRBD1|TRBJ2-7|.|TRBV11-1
CASSLEGQGSKEQYF
TGTGCCAGCAGCTTAGAGGGACAGGGGTCTAAGGAGCAGTACTTC
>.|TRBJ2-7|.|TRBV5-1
CASSLSGTAGSYEQYF
TGCGCCAGCAGCTTATCCGGGACCGCTGGCTCCTACGAGCAGTACTTC
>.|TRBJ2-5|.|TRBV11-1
CASSARLETQYF
TGTGCCAGCAGCGCCCGGCTGGAGACCCAGTACTTC
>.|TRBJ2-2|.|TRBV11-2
CASSLRGGELFF
TGTGCCAGCAGCTTACGGGGCGGGGAGCTGTTTTTT
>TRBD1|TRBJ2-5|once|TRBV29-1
CSVEQGVETQYF
TGCAGCGTTGAACAGGGGGTAGAGACCCAGTACTTC
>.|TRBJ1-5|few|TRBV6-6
CASSWTANQPQHF
TGTGCCAGCAGTTGGACAGCTAATCAGCCCCAGCATTTT